The 4 T cell receptor beta chains below were found in one sample sequenced in a study of T cell repertoires in cytomegalovirus infection (dated by TCRdb to the late 2010s). The sequencer was an Illumina HiSeq 1500. TCRdb reworked the public reads: Q25 trimming with fastp, MiXCR clone assembly, productive beta chains retained. CDR3 protein duplicates are merged, each entry listing the most common genes and DNA. The sample data list about 98,000 distinct CDR3 sequences, and about 17% of these were observed just once. The ten largest clonotypes hold around 8.5% of the sample. Sequencing was done on a sample of PBMCs. Receptor source: a human donor in good health (CMV status not recorded). Some clones in this sample may be carry-over from other donors' samples.

This clonotype was seen repeatedly, ten times or more. The chain joins TRBV7-2 to TRBJ2-1; 7 nucleotides match TRBD1. This CDR3 has 14 amino acids. The ends lost 4 bases at V and 9 bases at J; junction bases unmatched: 9. Looked up from germline, CDR1 is SGHTA and CDR2 is FQGNSA. The CDR3 DNA reads as TGTGCCAGCAGCTCCCGGGACAGATCCAGTGAGCAGTTCTTC. Its protein product is CASSSRDRSSEQFF.

This clonotype was seen a handful of times. The genes are TRBV12-3 or TRBV12-4 and TRBJ1-1, with 7 bases lining up with TRBD1. The CDR3 consists of 14 residues. V was pared by 6 bases and J by 3 bases, with 7 bases of the junction left unmatched. The CDR3 here is CASRLQGTDTEAFF. CDR3 DNA sequence: TGTGCCAGCAGACTACAGGGGACGGACACTGAAGCTTTCTTT.

This clonotype was counted between two and nine times. The chain carries TRBV7-9 and TRBJ1-1; no definite D call. The CDR3 runs 14 residues. Trimming pared 7 bases from V and 3 bases from J, leaving 15 bases between. In germline, CDR1 is SEHNR, CDR2 FQNEAQ (reference sequence). CDR3 in DNA: TGTGCCAGCAACGCTAGGGAAATAGACACTGAAGCTTTCTTT. It codes for CASNAREIDTEAFF. Variable domain in full (rest from reference TRBV7-9 and TRBJ1-1): DTGVSQNPRHKITKRGQNVTFRCDPISEHNRLYWYRQTLGQGPEFLTYFQNEAQLEKSRLLSDRFSAERPKGSFSTLEIQRTEQGDSAMYLCASNAREIDTEAFFGQGTRLTVV.

In this sample, this clonotype turned up many times. This rearrangement joins TRBV28 to TRBJ1-5; tentatively, D is TRBD1 (5 bases). Germline CDR1 and CDR2: MDHEN and SYDVKM. V dropped 6 bases and J dropped 0 bases, with 15 bases sitting between them. The CDR3 has 16 amino acids. CDR3 sequence: CASRMGGRYSNQPQHF. The CDR3, as DNA: TGTGCCAGCAGAATGGGGGGTCGATATAGCAATCAGCCCCAGCATTTT.